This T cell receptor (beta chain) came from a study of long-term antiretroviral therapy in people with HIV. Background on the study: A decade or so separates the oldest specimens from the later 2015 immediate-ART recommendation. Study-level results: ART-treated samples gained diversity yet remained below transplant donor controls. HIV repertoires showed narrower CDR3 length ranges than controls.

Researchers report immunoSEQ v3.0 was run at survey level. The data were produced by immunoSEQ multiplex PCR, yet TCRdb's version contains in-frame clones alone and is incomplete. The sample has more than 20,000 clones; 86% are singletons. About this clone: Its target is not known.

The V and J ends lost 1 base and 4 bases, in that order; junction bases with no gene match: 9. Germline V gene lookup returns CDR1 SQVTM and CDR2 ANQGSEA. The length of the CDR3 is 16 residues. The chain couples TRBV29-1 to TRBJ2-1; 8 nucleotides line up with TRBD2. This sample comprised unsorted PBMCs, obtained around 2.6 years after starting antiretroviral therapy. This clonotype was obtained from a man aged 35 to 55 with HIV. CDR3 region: CSVEVGERENYNEQFF. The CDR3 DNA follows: TGCAGCGTTGAAGTCGGGGAGCGGGAGAATTACAATGAGCAGTTCTTC.